This TCR beta chain was captured by sequencing in a study of tumor and adjacent non-tumor tissue in lung cancer. Study background: There were 12 adenocarcinoma, a couple of squamous cell carcinoma and 1 small cell lung cancer cases. On average, productive TCRbeta reads reached about 4.17 million per sample.

This CDR3 contains 15 residues. CDR1 and CDR2 (germline): SGHAT, FQNNGV. The library came from three nested PCR rounds adapted from ARM-PCR protocols. TCRdb itself ran the multiplex PCR reads through MiXCR, one entry per CDR3 protein. In the table there are 60,000 or so distinct CDR3 sequences, roughly 60% of which are singletons. A remark on this clonotype: Its target is not known.

Study-wide results and limits: Patients with more diverse tumor TCRs had worse survival. In normal lung, the top 100 clones were significantly more dominant than in tumor.

The template was RNA from unsorted bulk tissue. This non-tumor lung sample came from over 3 cm beyond the tumor edge. This chain joins TRBV11-2 and TRBJ2-2; unclear D gene. The receptor comes from a man in his sixties or seventies with non-small cell lung cancer. Material for sequencing was distant non-tumor lung tissue. Here the CDR3 DNA reads TGTAGCAGCAGCTTAGAAAGGCATAACACCGGGGAGCTGTTTTTT. Translated: CSSSLERHNTGELFF.